Below, 30 T cell receptor beta chains from the same sample are listed, as sequenced in a study of radiotherapy plus CTLA-4 blockade in lung cancer. Profiling relied on immunoSEQ multiplex PCR, and the TCRdb table lists in-frame clones only, not all of them. Found here are about 28,000 clones, roughly 83% of them singletons; the top ten hold around 17%. Sequencing was performed on peripheral blood, taken from a patient treated with radiotherapy plus ipilimumab. The receptors were sampled from a human donor with non-small cell lung cancer that progressed on radiotherapy plus ipilimumab.

The V call is TRBV11-3, the J call TRBJ1-1; D call uncertain. CDR3 length equals 13 residues. CDR1 and CDR2 (germline): SGHNT, YENEEA. The V and J ends lost 3 bases and 4 bases respectively, with 9 bases between them. The chain's CDR3 is CASSFGEGTEAFF. CDR3 sequence (DNA): TGTGCCAGCAGCTTTGGGGAGGGCACTGAAGCTTTCTTT.

This rearrangement joins TRBV28 to TRBJ2-7; TRBD1 aligns across 9 bases. Per germline, CDR1 MDHEN and CDR2 SYDVKM. Trimming at V came to 2 bases and at J to 9 bases, leaving 11 bases not matched to a gene. The CDR3 loop spans 15 amino acids. CDR3 DNA: TGTGCCAGCAGTTTAACCGGGACAGGGTTAACGAGGCAGTACTTC. Protein: CASSLTGTGLTRQYF.

The chain combines TRBV9 with TRBJ2-1, with 9 bases fitting TRBD2. Germline assignment: CDR1 SGDLS and CDR2 YYNGEE. The CDR3 is 15 residues long. V lost 3 bases and J lost 3; bases outside the gene matches: 4. CDR3 nucleotide sequence: TGTGCCAGCAGCGCCGGGCGGGGGGGCTACAATGAGCAGTTCTTC. Its protein product is CASSAGRGGYNEQFF.

The table lists this clone with a count of one. The chain recombines TRBV4-1 with TRBJ1-4, with TRBD1 as a possible D gene (6 bases). Germline V gene lookup returns CDR1 MGHRA and CDR2 YSYEKL. Trimming removed 3 bases from V and 8 bases from J, with 16 bases in between. This CDR3 is 15 amino acids long. CDR3 in DNA: TGCGCCAGCAGCCATCCCCGGGACATGGTGGAAAAACTGTTTTTT. This translates into CASSHPRDMVEKLFF.

The chain uses TRBV28 and TRBJ2-7; TRBD2 matches at 10 bases. Germline V gene data show CDR1 as MDHEN and CDR2 as SYDVKM. J gave up 3 bases and V 3 bases, and 8 bases lay outside the gene matches. This CDR3 is built from 16 residues. CDR3 residues: CASSFSGTSAVYEQYF. CDR3 nucleotides: TGTGCCAGCAGTTTCTCCGGGACTAGCGCTGTCTACGAGCAGTACTTC.

The chain links TRBV11-3 to TRBJ2-5; 7 bases line up with TRBD1. J gave up 1 base and V 5 bases, and 4 bases lay outside the gene matches. This CDR3 is 14 amino acids long. Germline V gives CDR1 SGHNT, CDR2 YENEEA. CDR3 protein: CASSPHRGQETQYF. Here the CDR3 DNA reads TGTGCCAGCAGCCCCCACAGGGGCCAAGAGACCCAGTACTTC.

This clone was recorded only once. The chain joins TRBV6-5 to TRBJ1-1, with D maybe TRBD1 (5 bases). Germline CDR1 is MNHEY and CDR2 is SVGAGI. This CDR3 has 15 residues. Between the trimmed V and J ends, which lost 2 bases and 0 bases, there was a span of 10 bases. In DNA, the CDR3 is TGTGCCAGCAGTTACCAGGGTGCCATGAACACTGAAGCTTTCTTT. Its protein is CASSYQGAMNTEAFF.

This sequence joins TRBV5-4 and TRBJ2-7, with 7 bases aligning to TRBD2. Germline values: CDR1 SGHNT, CDR2 YYREEE (reference sequence). The CDR3 spans 15 residues. Losses at the gene ends were 3 bases for V and 5 bases for J; bases not matched to a gene: 11. CDR3 loop: CASSSYREANHEQYF. The DNA of the CDR3 is TGTGCCAGCAGCTCGTATCGGGAGGCGAACCACGAGCAGTACTTC.

V usage is TRBV4-2 and J usage is TRBJ2-5; no definite D call. The CDR3 consists of 17 residues. Germline V gene data show CDR1 as LGHNA and CDR2 as YNFKEQ. V lost 1 base and J 5 bases, leaving 20 bases between the germline ends. CDR3 nucleotide sequence: TGTGCCAGCAGCCAAGTTGGGCTAAGCTTGAGGCCCGAGACCCAGTACTTC. Its protein product is CASSQVGLSLRPETQYF.

The rearrangement joins TRBV11-2 to TRBJ1-3; 7 bases are a match to TRBD1. There are 17 residues in the CDR3. With V trimmed by 5 bases and J by 1 base, 11 bases remained unmatched. Germline loops: CDR1 SGHAT, CDR2 FQNNGV. The CDR3 reads CASSPNPGQSSGNTIYF. DNA of the CDR3: TGTGCCAGCAGCCCTAATCCGGGACAGAGTTCTGGAAACACCATATATTTT.

This chain uses TRBV11-1 with TRBJ1-2; D gene ambiguous. The germline gives CDR1 SGHAT, CDR2 FQDESV (reference sequence). V lost 3 bases to trimming and J lost 5 bases, with 7 bases between them. The CDR3 is 12 amino acids. This CDR3 reads CASSFSEYGYTF. The CDR3 DNA is TGTGCCAGCAGCTTTTCGGAATATGGCTACACCTTC.

The gene calls are TRBV9 and TRBJ2-1, with D uncertain. This CDR3 has 15 residues. Germline V gives CDR1 SGDLS, CDR2 YYNGEE. Trimming left V 0 bases short and J 2 bases short, with 9 bases between. The CDR3 sequence: CASSVASETYNEQFF. The CDR3 DNA is TGTGCCAGCAGCGTAGCGTCGGAAACCTACAATGAGCAGTTCTTC.

The V call is TRBV16, the J call TRBJ2-1, with TRBD2 as a possible D gene (6 bases). The CDR3 covers 14 residues. V was shortened by 0 bases and J by 7 bases, with 10 bases between the two germline ends. Germline loops: CDR1 KGHSY, CDR2 FQNENV. The CDR3, as DNA: TGTGCCAGCAGCCAATCCGCGGGAATGAATGAGCAGTTCTTC. Translated: CASSQSAGMNEQFF.

The chain uses TRBV5-1 and TRBJ1-2, with 12 positions matching TRBD1. This CDR3 is built from 14 residues. Germline CDR1 is SGHRS and CDR2 is YFSETQ. J gave up 8 bases and V 4 bases, and 6 bases lay outside the gene matches. Here the CDR3 reads CASSPGTGGSGYTF. The DNA for the CDR3 is TGCGCCAGCAGCCCTGGGACAGGGGGCTCAGGCTACACCTTC.

This chain links TRBV11-3 with TRBJ2-1, with unresolved D. The CDR3 is made up of 13 amino acids. The V end was cut by 3 bases, the J end by 6 bases, with 9 bases between. The germline V gene encodes CDR1 SGHNT and CDR2 YENEEA. DNA for the CDR3: TGTGCCAGCAGCTTCGGTGGAAGCAATGAGCAGTTCTTC. Amino acids: CASSFGGSNEQFF. The complete variable domain, with remaining parts taken from reference TRBV11-3 and TRBJ2-1, reads EAGVVQSPRYKIIEKKQPVAFWCNPISGHNTLYWYLQNLGQGPELLIRYENEEAVDDSQLPKDRFSAERLKGVDSTLKIQPAELGDSAVYLCASSFGGSNEQFFGPGTRLTVL.

V and J are TRBV19 and TRBJ2-1; 9 positions match TRBD1. V shed 5 bases, J shed 8 bases, and the junction held 10 bases outside the gene matches. This CDR3 has 15 residues. The V gene's germline CDR1 is LNHDA and CDR2 SQIVND (reference sequence). The CDR3 nucleotides are TGTGCCAGTAGTTTCCAAGGGACAGGGTTCGATGAGCAGTTCTTC. Amino acids: CASSFQGTGFDEQFF.

The table lists this clone with a count of one. V usage is TRBV9 and J usage is TRBJ2-5; TRBD1 is a possible D gene (5 bases). The germline gives CDR1 SGDLS, CDR2 YYNGEE. Trimming stripped 3 bases from V and 5 bases from J, with 11 bases between. The CDR3 spans 13 residues. The CDR3 reads CASSEGPAETQYF. As DNA, the CDR3 is TGTGCCAGCAGCGAGGGGCCAGCTGAGACCCAGTACTTC.

The genes are TRBV10-1 and TRBJ1-3, with 8 positions matching TRBD1. Germline V gene data show CDR1 as WNHNN and CDR2 as SYGVQD (reference sequence). Trimming removed 9 bases from V and 1 base from J; junction bases left unmatched: 2. CDR3 length equals 13 residues. CDR3 in DNA: TGCGCCAGTGGGACAGGTTCTGGAAACACCATATATTTT. It encodes CASGTGSGNTIYF.

This clone was counted between two and nine times. The genes are TRBV2 and TRBJ1-1; D call uncertain. Trimming took 4 bases from V and 1 from J, leaving 7 bases between them. The CDR3 loop spans 13 amino acids. The germline CDR1 and CDR2 sequences are SNHLY and FYNNEI. For the CDR3, the DNA is TGTGCCAGCAGTGCCCAAACGAACACTGAAGCTTTCTTT. Amino acids: CASSAQTNTEAFF.

This chain uses TRBV13 with TRBJ1-2, with D perhaps matching TRBD1 (5 bases). The CDR3 runs to 14 residues. The germline V gene has CDR1 PRHDT and CDR2 FYEKMQ (reference sequence). Trimming took 3 bases from V and 7 from J, leaving 15 bases between them. The CDR3 sequence: CASSFEQGRTGYTF. The DNA of the CDR3 is TGTGCCAGCAGCTTTGAGCAGGGACGTACTGGCTACACCTTC.

This chain uses TRBV29-1 with TRBJ2-7, with 8 bases that match TRBD1. With 6 bases clipped from V and 3 bases from J, the junction kept 10 bases outside the gene matches. The CDR3 contains 14 residues. CDR1 and CDR2 from the germline V gene are SQVTM and ANQGSEA. CDR3 loop: CSVLLGQGGYEQYF. The CDR3 DNA follows: TGCAGCGTCCTTCTTGGACAGGGTGGCTACGAGCAGTACTTC.

This clone was observed a single time. This chain joins TRBV28 and TRBJ1-5; the D is unclear. The V and J ends lost 7 bases and 2 bases respectively, with 12 bases between them. Looked up from germline, CDR1 is MDHEN and CDR2 is SYDVKM. The CDR3 has 14 residues. Written as DNA, the CDR3 is TGTGCCAGCACCACCGCGCCTCGCAATCAGCCCCAGCATTTT. This encodes CASTTAPRNQPQHF. Together with reference TRBV28 and TRBJ1-5, the CDR3 gives the full variable domain: DVKVTQSSRYLVKRTGEKVFLECVQDMDHENMFWYRQDPGLGLRLIYFSYDVKMKEKGDIPEGYSVSREKKERFSLILESASTNQTSMYLCASTTAPRNQPQHFGDGTRLSIL.

The genes are TRBV11-3 and TRBJ2-5, with 10 bases that match TRBD2. Per the germline V gene, CDR1 is SGHNT and CDR2 is YENEEA. The CDR3 is 15 amino acids. After removal of 5 bases from V and 5 bases from J, the junction contained 8 bases not matched to a gene. CDR3 coding DNA: TGTGCCAGCAGCCCAGCGGGAGGGCTTCTCGAGACCCAGTACTTC. It yields the protein CASSPAGGLLETQYF.

The chain recombines TRBV2 with TRBJ2-7, with 8 bases matching TRBD2. Unmatched junction bases numbered 4, after V lost 6 bases and J lost 3 bases. Per germline, CDR1 SNHLY and CDR2 FYNNEI. The CDR3 runs to 13 residues. CDR3 region: CASSAGTSYEQYF. CDR3 nucleotides: TGTGCCAGCAGCGCCGGGACTAGCTACGAGCAGTACTTC.

The rearrangement uses TRBV27 and TRBJ1-1; D is unresolved. Germline V gives CDR1 MNHEY, CDR2 SMNVEV (reference sequence). Trimming took 2 bases from V and 0 from J, leaving 7 bases between them. This CDR3 region has 14 residues. The DNA for the CDR3 is TGTGCCAGCAGTTTAATCCCTCTGAACACTGAAGCTTTCTTT. This translates into CASSLIPLNTEAFF.

The gene calls are TRBV10-2 and TRBJ2-2, with 7 bases fitting TRBD2. The CDR3 spans 12 residues. Looked up from germline, CDR1 is WSHSY and CDR2 is SAAADI. The V and J ends lost 9 bases and 6 bases, in that order; junction bases with no gene match: 4. CDR3 nucleotide sequence: TGCGCCAGTGGACTAGTCCCCGGGGAGCTGTTTTTT. It translates to CASGLVPGELFF.

This chain links TRBV2 with TRBJ2-1; 14 bases are shared with TRBD2. The CDR3 is made up of 16 amino acids. Looked up from germline, CDR1 is SNHLY and CDR2 is FYNNEI. With 7 bases clipped from V and 5 bases from J, the junction kept 7 bases outside the gene matches. The CDR3, as DNA: TGTGCCAGCAAGGGACTAGCGGGAGTAATTAACAATGAGCAGTTCTTC. Protein sequence: CASKGLAGVINNEQFF.

The chain is built from TRBV2 and TRBJ2-7; D not resolved. From germline, CDR1 is SNHLY and CDR2 FYNNEI. V shed 3 bases and J shed 1 base, with 13 bases lying between them. The CDR3 sequence is 15 residues long. As DNA, the CDR3 is TGTGCCAGCAGTGACGGCTTCGGAAGGTCCTACGAGCAGTACTTC. Translating gives CASSDGFGRSYEQYF. The full variable domain, with the rest looked up from reference TRBV2 and TRBJ2-7, is EPEVTQTPSHQVTQMGQEVILRCVPISNHLYFYWYRQILGQKVEFLVSFYNNEISEKSEIFDDQFSVERPDGSNFTLKIRSTKLEDSAMYFCASSDGFGRSYEQYFGPGTRLTVT.

This chain links TRBV5-1 with TRBJ2-1, with 9 nucleotides matching TRBD2. The J segment lost 7 bases and the V segment lost 0 bases, leaving 11 bases of the junction unmatched. This CDR3 is built from 17 residues. Germline values: CDR1 SGHRS, CDR2 YFSETQ. DNA for the CDR3: TGCGCCAGCAGCTTGGCCCTAGCGGGAACGGGAGGGAATGAGCAGTTCTTC. Its protein is CASSLALAGTGGNEQFF. Full variable domain (remainder filled in from reference TRBV5-1 and TRBJ2-1): KAGVTQTPRYLIKTRGQQVTLSCSPISGHRSVSWYQQTPGQGLQFLFEYFSETQRNKGNFPGRFSGRQFSNSRSEMNVSTLELGDSALYLCASSLALAGTGGNEQFFGPGTRLTVL.

The chain uses TRBV27 and TRBJ1-2, with 9 bases that match TRBD1. Trimming took 8 bases from V and 4 from J; bases not matched to a gene: 2. The CDR3 extends over 12 amino acids. In germline, CDR1 is MNHEY, CDR2 SMNVEV (reference sequence). The CDR3 sequence: CASGDRAYGYTF. CDR3 nucleotides: TGTGCCAGCGGGGACAGGGCCTATGGCTACACCTTC.